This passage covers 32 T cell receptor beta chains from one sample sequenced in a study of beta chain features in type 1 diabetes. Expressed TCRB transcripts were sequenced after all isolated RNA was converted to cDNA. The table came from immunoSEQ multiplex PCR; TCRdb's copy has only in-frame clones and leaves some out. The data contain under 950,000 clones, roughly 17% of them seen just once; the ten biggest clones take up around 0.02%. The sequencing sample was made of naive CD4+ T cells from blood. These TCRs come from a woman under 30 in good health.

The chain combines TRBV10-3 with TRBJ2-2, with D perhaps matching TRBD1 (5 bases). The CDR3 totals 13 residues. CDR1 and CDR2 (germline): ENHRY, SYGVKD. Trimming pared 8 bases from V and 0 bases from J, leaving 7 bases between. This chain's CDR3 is CAIATANTGELFF. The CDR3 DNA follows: TGTGCCATCGCGACAGCGAACACCGGGGAGCTGTTTTTT.

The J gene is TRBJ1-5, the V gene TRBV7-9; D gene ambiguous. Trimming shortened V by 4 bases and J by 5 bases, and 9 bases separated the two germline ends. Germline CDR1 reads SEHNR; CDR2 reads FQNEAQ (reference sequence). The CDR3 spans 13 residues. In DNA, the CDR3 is TGTGCCAGCAGCTCATGGACGGATCAGCCCCAGCATTTT. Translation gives CASSSWTDQPQHF. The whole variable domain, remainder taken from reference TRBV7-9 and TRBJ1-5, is DTGVSQNPRHKITKRGQNVTFRCDPISEHNRLYWYRQTLGQGPEFLTYFQNEAQLEKSRLLSDRFSAERPKGSFSTLEIQRTEQGDSAMYLCASSSWTDQPQHFGDGTRLSIL.

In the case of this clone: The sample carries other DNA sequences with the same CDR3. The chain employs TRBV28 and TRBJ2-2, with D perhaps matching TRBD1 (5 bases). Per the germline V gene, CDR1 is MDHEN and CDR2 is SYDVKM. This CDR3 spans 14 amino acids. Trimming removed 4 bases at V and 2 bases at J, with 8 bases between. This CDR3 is CASSSGQNTGELFF. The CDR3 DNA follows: TGTGCCAGCAGTTCTGGACAAAACACCGGGGAGCTGTTTTTT.

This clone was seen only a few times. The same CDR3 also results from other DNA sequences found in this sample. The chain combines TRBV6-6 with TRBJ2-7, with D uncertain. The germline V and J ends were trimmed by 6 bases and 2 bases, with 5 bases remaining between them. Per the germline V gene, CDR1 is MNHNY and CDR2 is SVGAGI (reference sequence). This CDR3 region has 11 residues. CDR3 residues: CASSSTYEQYF. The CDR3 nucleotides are TGTGCCAGCAGCTCGACCTACGAGCAGTACTTC.

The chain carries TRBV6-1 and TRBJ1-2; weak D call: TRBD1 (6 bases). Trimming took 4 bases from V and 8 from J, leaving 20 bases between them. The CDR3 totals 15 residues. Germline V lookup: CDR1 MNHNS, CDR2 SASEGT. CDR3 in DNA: TGTGCCAGCAGTGGTTGGACAGCGGGTATGGGGGGCTACACCTTC. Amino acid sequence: CASSGWTAGMGGYTF.

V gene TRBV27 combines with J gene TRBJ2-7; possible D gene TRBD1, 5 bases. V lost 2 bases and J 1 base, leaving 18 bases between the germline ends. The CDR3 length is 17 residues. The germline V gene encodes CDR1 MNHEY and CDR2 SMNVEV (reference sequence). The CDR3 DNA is TGTGCCAGCAGTTTAGTCTTTCAGGGCATCGGTTCCTACGAGCAGTACTTC. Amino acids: CASSLVFQGIGSYEQYF.

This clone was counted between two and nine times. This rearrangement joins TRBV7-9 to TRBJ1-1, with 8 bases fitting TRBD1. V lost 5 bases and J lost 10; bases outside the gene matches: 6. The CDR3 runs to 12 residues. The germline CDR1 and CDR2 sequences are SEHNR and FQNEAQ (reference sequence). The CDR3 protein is CASSRDQGAAFF. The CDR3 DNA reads TGTGCCAGCAGCCGGGACCAGGGGGCAGCTTTCTTT.

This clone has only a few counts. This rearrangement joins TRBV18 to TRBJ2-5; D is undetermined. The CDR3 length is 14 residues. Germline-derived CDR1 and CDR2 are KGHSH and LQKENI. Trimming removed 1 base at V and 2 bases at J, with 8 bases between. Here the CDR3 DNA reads TGTGCCAGCTCACCACGCCACGGTCAAGAGACCCAGTACTTC. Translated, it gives CASSPRHGQETQYF.

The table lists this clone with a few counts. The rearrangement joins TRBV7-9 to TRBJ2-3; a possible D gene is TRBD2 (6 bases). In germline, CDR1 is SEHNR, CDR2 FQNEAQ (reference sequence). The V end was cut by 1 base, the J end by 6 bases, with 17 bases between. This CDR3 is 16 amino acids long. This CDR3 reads CASSLGTGSPMDTQYF. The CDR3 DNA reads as TGTGCCAGCAGCTTAGGGACCGGGAGTCCAATGGATACGCAGTATTTT. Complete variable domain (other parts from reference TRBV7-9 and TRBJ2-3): DTGVSQNPRHKITKRGQNVTFRCDPISEHNRLYWYRQTLGQGPEFLTYFQNEAQLEKSRLLSDRFSAERPKGSFSTLEIQRTEQGDSAMYLCASSLGTGSPMDTQYFGPGTRLTVL.

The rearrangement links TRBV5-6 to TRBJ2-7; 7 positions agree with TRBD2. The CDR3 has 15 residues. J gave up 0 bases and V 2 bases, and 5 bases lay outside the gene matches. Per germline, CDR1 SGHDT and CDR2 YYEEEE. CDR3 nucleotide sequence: TGTGCCAGCAGCTTCGTCGGGAGGAACTCCTACGAGCAGTACTTC. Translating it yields CASSFVGRNSYEQYF.

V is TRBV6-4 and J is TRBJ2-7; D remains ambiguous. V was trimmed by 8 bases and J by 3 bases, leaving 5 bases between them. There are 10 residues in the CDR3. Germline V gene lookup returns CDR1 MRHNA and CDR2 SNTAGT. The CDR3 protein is CASGRYEQYF. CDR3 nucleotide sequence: TGTGCCAGCGGCCGCTACGAGCAGTACTTC.

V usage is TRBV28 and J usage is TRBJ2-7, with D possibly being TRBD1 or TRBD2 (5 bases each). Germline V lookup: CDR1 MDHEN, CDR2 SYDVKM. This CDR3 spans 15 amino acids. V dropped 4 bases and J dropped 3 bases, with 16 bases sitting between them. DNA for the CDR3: TGTGCCAGCAGTTCCTCCGGGGCAGGTATCTACGAGCAGTACTTC. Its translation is CASSSSGAGIYEQYF.

CDR3 DNA sequence: TGTGCCAGCAGCTTGCGGGAGTTATACAATGAGCAGTTCTTC. Translated: CASSLRELYNEQFF. The chain recombines TRBV7-9 with TRBJ2-1; 7 bases are shared with TRBD2. The ends lost 3 bases at V and 4 bases at J; junction bases unmatched: 3. From germline, CDR1 is SEHNR and CDR2 FQNEAQ (reference sequence). This CDR3 has 14 amino acids.

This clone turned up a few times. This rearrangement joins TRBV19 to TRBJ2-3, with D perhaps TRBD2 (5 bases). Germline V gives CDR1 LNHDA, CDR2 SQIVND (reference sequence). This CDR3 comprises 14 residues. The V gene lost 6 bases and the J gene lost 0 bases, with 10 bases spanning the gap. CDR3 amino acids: CASRVGGSTDTQYF. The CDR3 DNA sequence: TGTGCCAGTAGGGTTGGAGGTAGCACAGATACGCAGTATTTT.

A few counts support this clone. CDR3 protein: CASSQRGLAGPTDTQYF. DNA of the CDR3: TGCGCCAGCAGCCAACGAGGACTAGCGGGACCCACAGATACGCAGTATTTT. This sequence joins TRBV4-3 and TRBJ2-3; 12 bases are shared with TRBD2. V was pared by 2 bases and J by 2 bases, with 5 bases of the junction left unmatched. Per the germline V gene, CDR1 is LGHNA and CDR2 is YSLEER. The CDR3 length is 17 residues.

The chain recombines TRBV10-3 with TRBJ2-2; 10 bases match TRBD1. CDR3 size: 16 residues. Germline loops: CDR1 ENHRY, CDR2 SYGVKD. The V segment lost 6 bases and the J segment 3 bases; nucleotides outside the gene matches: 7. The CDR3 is CAIRTSGTGDTGELFF. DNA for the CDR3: TGTGCCATCAGGACCTCCGGGACAGGGGACACCGGGGAGCTGTTTTTT.

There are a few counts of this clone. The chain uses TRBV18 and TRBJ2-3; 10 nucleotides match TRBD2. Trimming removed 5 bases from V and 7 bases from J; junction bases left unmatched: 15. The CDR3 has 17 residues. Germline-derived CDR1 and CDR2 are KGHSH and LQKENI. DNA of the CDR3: TGTGCCAGCTCATCAAGCGGGAGGGCCACCTCACAATATACGCAGTATTTT. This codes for CASSSSGRATSQYTQYF.

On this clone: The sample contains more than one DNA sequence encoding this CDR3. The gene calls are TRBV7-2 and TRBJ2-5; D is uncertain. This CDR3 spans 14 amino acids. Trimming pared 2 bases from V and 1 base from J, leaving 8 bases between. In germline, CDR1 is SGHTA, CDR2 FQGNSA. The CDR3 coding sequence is TGTGCCAGCAGCTTAAGGGCCAGCCAAGAGACCCAGTACTTC. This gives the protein CASSLRASQETQYF. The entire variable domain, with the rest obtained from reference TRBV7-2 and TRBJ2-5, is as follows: GAGVSQSPSNKVTEKGKDVELRCDPISGHTALYWYRQSLGQGLEFLIYFQGNSAPDKSGLPSDRFSAERTGGSVSTLTIQRTQQEDSAVYLCASSLRASQETQYFGPGTRLLVL.

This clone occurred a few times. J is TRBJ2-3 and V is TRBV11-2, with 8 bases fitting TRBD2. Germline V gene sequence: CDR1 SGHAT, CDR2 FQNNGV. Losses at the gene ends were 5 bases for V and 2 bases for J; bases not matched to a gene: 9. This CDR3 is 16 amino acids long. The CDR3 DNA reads TGTGCCAGCAGCCCCCTCAGCGGGAGTTTCACAGATACGCAGTATTTT. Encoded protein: CASSPLSGSFTDTQYF. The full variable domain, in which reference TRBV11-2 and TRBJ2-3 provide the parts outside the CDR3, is EAGVAQSPRYKIIEKRQSVAFWCNPISGHATLYWYQQILGQGPKLLIQFQNNGVVDDSQLPKDRFSAERLKGVDSTLKIQPAKLEDSAVYLCASSPLSGSFTDTQYFGPGTRLTVL.

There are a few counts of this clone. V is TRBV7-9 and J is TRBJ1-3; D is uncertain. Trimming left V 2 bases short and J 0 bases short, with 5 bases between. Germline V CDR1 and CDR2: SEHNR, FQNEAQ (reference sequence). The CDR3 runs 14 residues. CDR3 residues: CASSLINSGNTIYF. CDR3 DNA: TGTGCCAGCAGCTTAATCAACTCTGGAAACACCATATATTTT.

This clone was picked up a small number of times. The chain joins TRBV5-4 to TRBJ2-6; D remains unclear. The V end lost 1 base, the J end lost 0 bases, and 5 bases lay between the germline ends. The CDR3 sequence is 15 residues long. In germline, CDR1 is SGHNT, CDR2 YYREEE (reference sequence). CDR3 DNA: TGTGCCAGCAGCTTGTATATCTCTGGGGCCAACGTCCTGACTTTC. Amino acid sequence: CASSLYISGANVLTF. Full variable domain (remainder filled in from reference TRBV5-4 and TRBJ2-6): ETGVTQSPTHLIKTRGQQVTLRCSSQSGHNTVSWYQQALGQGPQFIFQYYREEENGRGNFPPRFSGLQFPNYSSELNVNALELDDSALYLCASSLYISGANVLTFGAGSRLTVL.

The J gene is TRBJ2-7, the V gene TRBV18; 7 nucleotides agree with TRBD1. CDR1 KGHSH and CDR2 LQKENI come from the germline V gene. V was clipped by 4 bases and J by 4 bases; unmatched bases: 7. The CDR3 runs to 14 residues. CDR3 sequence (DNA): TGTGCCAGCTCACTACGGACAGGAATATACGAGCAGTACTTC. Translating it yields CASSLRTGIYEQYF.

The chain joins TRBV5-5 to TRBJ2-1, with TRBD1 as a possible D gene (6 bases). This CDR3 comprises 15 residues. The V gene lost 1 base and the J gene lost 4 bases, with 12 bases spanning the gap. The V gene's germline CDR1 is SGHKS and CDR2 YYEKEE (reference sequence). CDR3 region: CASSLFPGTYNEQFF. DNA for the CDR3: TGTGCCAGCAGCTTGTTTCCAGGGACATACAATGAGCAGTTCTTC.

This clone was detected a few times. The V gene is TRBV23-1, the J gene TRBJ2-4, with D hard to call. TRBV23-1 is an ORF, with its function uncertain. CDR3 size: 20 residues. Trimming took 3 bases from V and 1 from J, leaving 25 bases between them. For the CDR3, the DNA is TGCGCCAGCAGTCATGATGCACCGGGCCCGCTGCCCGGGGCCAAAAACATTCAGTACTTC. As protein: CASSHDAPGPLPGAKNIQYF.

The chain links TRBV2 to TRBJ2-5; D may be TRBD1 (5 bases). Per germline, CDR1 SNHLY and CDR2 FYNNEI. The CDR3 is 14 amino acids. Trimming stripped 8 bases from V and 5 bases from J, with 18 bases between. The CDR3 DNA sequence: TGTGCCAGCGGGGCGGAAGTGGTGTCGGAGACCCAGTACTTC. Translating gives CASGAEVVSETQYF.

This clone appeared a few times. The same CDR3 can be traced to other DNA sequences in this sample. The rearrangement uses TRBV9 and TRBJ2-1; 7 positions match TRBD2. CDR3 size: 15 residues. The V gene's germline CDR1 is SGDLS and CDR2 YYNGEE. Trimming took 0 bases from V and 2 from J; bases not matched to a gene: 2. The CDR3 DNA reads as TGTGCCAGCAGCGTAGCTAGCGGTACCTACAATGAGCAGTTCTTC. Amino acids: CASSVASGTYNEQFF.

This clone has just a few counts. The CDR3, as DNA: TGTGCCAGCAGTTCCGTTTTCGGGGAGCTGTTTTTT. Amino acids: CASSSVFGELFF. The rearrangement links TRBV7-9 to TRBJ2-2; D gene unclear. Trimming left V 6 bases short and J 7 bases short, with 9 bases between. Germline CDR1 SEHNR, CDR2 FQNEAQ (reference sequence). The CDR3 sequence is 12 residues long.

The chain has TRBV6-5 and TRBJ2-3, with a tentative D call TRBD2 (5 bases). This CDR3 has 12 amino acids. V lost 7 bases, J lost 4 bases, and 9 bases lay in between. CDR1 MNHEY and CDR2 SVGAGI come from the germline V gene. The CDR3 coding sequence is TGTGCCAGCAAACCGGGGTCAGATACGCAGTATTTT. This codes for CASKPGSDTQYF.

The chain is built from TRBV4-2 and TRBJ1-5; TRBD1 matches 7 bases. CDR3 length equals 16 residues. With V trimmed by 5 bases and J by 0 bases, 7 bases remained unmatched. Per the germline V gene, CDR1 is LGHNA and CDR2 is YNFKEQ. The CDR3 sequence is CASSDIQGSSNQPQHF. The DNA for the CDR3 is TGTGCCAGCAGCGACATACAGGGGTCTAGCAATCAGCCCCAGCATTTT.

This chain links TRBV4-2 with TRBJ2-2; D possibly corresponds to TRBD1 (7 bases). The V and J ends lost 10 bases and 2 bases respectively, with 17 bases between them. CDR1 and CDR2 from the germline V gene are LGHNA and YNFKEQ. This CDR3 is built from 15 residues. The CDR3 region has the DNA TGTGCCACCCAGGGGGGCAGGCGAAACACCGGGGAGCTGTTTTTT. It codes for CATQGGRRNTGELFF.

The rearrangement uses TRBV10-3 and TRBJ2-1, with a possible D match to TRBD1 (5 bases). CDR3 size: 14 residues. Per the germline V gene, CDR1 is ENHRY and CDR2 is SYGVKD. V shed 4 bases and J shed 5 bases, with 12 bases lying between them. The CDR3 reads CAISGQKGDNEQFF. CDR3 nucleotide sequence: TGTGCCATCAGTGGACAGAAAGGAGACAATGAGCAGTTCTTC.

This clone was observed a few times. CDR3 bases: TGCGCCAGCAGCCAAGTTGGATGGGACGGCTACACCTTC. It translates to CASSQVGWDGYTF. This chain connects TRBV4-3 to TRBJ1-2, with D maybe TRBD1 (5 bases). The CDR3 runs to 13 residues. Germline V gives CDR1 LGHNA, CDR2 YSLEER. V lost 1 base, J lost 8 bases, and 11 bases lay in between.